This T cell receptor beta chain is drawn from a study of OX40 agonist ivuxolimab in advanced cancers. The assay was immunoSEQ multiplex PCR, and TCRdb's table has in-frame clones only and misses some. The sample holds tens of thousands of clones, roughly 84% seen once. This clone has just one count. Its antigen is undetermined. Broader study findings: By week 6 at 0.1 to 3.0 mg/kg, blood CD4+ and CD8+ T cells had expanded clonally. Researchers report that CD8+ T cells had, on average, more expanded clones than CD4+.

Germline V gene data show CDR1 as MNHNY and CDR2 as SVGAGI (reference sequence). This CDR3 spans 14 amino acids. Deletions cut 6 bases from V and 2 bases from J, with 12 bases between. Sequenced here: CD4+ or CD8+ T cells sorted from blood, sampled in a trial of the OX40 agonist ivuxolimab. This TCR was recovered from an adult with an advanced solid tumor such as melanoma, head and neck, liver or kidney cancer. The chain combines TRBV6-6 with TRBJ2-3; D gene ambiguous. CDR3 residues: CASRSIRATDTQYF. The CDR3 DNA follows: TGTGCCAGCAGATCGATACGGGCCACAGATACGCAGTATTTT.